This T cell receptor (beta chain) was identified during a study of cytomegalovirus exposure and HLA in healthy donors. Background on the study: In an earlier analysis, approximately 120 million unique TCR beta sequences were found from approximately 170 million T cells. Findings and limits, study-wide: Productive status was seen about 87% or about 30% of the time for most TCR beta V segments in an earlier analysis.

Deletions cut 1 base from V and 1 base from J, with 6 bases between. Germline V CDR1 and CDR2: SGHNT, YYREEE (reference sequence). CDR3 length equals 14 residues. About this clone itself: What it recognizes is unknown.

13 Jbeta primers and 60 Vbeta primers were used for the PCR. Using immunoSEQ multiplex PCR, the repertoire was profiled, and TCRdb retains in-frame clones only, with some absent. The repertoire consists of 120,000 or so clones, with approximately 78% occurring once and the leading ten covering approximately 11%. This chain connects TRBV5-4 to TRBJ1-5; D possibly corresponds to TRBD1 (5 bases). The sequenced sample was PBMCs. This receptor was taken from a man younger than 40 in good health and CMV-seropositive. CDR3 nucleotide sequence: TGTGCCAGCAGCTTGTCAGGGAGCAATCAGCCCCAGCATTTT. It yields the protein CASSLSGSNQPQHF.